Below are 18 T cell receptor beta chains sequenced from a single sample in a study of CD8+ T cells in alopecia areata. As to treatment: oral pan-JAK inhibitor, 5-10 mg twice daily. As the sequencing template, cDNA was produced by extracting RNA and reverse transcribing it. Method: immunoSEQ multiplex PCR; TCRdb's copy keeps in-frame clones and lacks some. Here the sample spans some 120,000 clones, 50% to 75% being singletons. The sequenced sample was CD8+ T cells sorted from blood, obtained at week 24, from a patient treated with tofacitinib. The receptors were gathered from a human donor with alopecia areata.

With respect to this clone: Its ends do not fully match the called genes, so a read error is possible. The J gene is TRBJ2-7, the V gene TRBV30, with unresolved D. The CDR3 is 13 amino acids. From germline, CDR1 is GTSNPN and CDR2 SVGIG (reference sequence). In nucleotides, the CDR3 is TGTGCCTGGAGTGTTACGGGCTCCTACGGGCAGTACTTC. Translated, it gives CAWSVTGSYGQYF.

The chain recombines TRBV4-3 with TRBJ2-5; D remains unclear. The CDR3 sequence is 15 residues long. Germline CDR1 and CDR2: LGHNA and YSLEER. Between the trimmed V and J ends, which lost 2 bases and 2 bases, there was a span of 12 bases. The chain's CDR3 is CASSQRLARQETQYF. Here the CDR3 DNA reads TGCGCCAGCAGCCAACGTCTCGCCAGACAAGAGACCCAGTACTTC.

The chain has TRBV11-2 and TRBJ2-3, with 8 bases that match TRBD2. Germline trimming cut 1 base from V and 6 bases from J; bases unmatched to any gene: 15. CDR1 and CDR2 (germline): SGHAT, FQNNGV. The CDR3 totals 18 residues. CDR3 sequence reads: CASSLAMVSGTIWDTQYF. Here the CDR3 DNA reads TGTGCCAGCAGCTTAGCGATGGTTAGCGGGACGATTTGGGATACGCAGTATTTT. Full variable domain (outside the CDR3, taken from reference TRBV11-2 and TRBJ2-3): EAGVAQSPRYKIIEKRQSVAFWCNPISGHATLYWYQQILGQGPKLLIQFQNNGVVDDSQLPKDRFSAERLKGVDSTLKIQPAKLEDSAVYLCASSLAMVSGTIWDTQYFGPGTRLTVL.

This clone was found a few times. The chain joins TRBV4-1 to TRBJ2-7; 9 bases match TRBD2. The CDR3 has 16 amino acids. V lost 5 bases to trimming and J lost 3 bases; unmatched junction nucleotides: 11. Germline CDR1 MGHRA, CDR2 YSYEKL. CDR3 region: CASSVFLAGPLYEQYF. The DNA of the CDR3 is TGCGCCAGCAGCGTATTTCTAGCGGGGCCACTCTACGAGCAGTACTTC.

The V and J genes are TRBV10-3 and TRBJ2-5, with TRBD2 identical over 14 bases. The V and J ends lost 9 bases and 0 bases, in that order; junction bases with no gene match: 12. The CDR3 consists of 18 residues. Per the germline V gene, CDR1 is ENHRY and CDR2 is SYGVKD. CDR3 DNA: TGTGCCATGGCGAACCCGGGACTAGCGGGGGCCGACCAAGAGACCCAGTACTTC. It specifies CAMANPGLAGADQETQYF.

This clone was counted a few times. This chain joins TRBV6-5 and TRBJ2-3; D tentatively fits TRBD1 or TRBD2 (5 bases each). Germline CDR1 and CDR2: MNHEY and SVGAGI. The CDR3 totals 14 residues. V lost 2 bases and J 1 base, leaving 7 bases between the germline ends. The CDR3 DNA sequence: TGTGCCAGCAGTTACCTGGGGGGCACAGATACGCAGTATTTT. As protein: CASSYLGGTDTQYF.

This clone turned up a few times. The chain is built from TRBV5-4 and TRBJ2-5; weak D call: TRBD1 (5 bases). V lost 3 bases, J lost 4 bases, and 10 bases lay in between. The CDR3 consists of 13 residues. Germline CDR1 SGHNT, CDR2 YYREEE (reference sequence). In DNA, the CDR3 is TGTGCCAGCAGCTCCAGGGTCCCAGAGACCCAGTACTTC. As protein: CASSSRVPETQYF. Supplemented by reference TRBV5-4 and TRBJ2-5, the full variable domain reads ETGVTQSPTHLIKTRGQQVTLRCSSQSGHNTVSWYQQALGQGPQFIFQYYREEENGRGNFPPRFSGLQFPNYSSELNVNALELDDSALYLCASSSRVPETQYFGPGTRLLVL.

This sequence joins TRBV1 and TRBJ1-2. TRBV1 is labeled a pseudogene. The CDR3 length is 16 residues. The CDR3 bases are TGCACCAGCAGCCCCCACCTTGGGGGGAACGACTATGGCTACACCTTC. Residues: CTSSPHLGGNDYGYTF.

DNA of the CDR3: TGCAGCGTTCTCGGGACAGGGCAAACTAATGAAAAACTGTTTTTT. It codes for CSVLGTGQTNEKLFF. V usage is TRBV29-1 and J usage is TRBJ1-4; 9 nucleotides agree with TRBD1. Germline CDR1 reads SQVTM; CDR2 reads ANQGSEA. The trim removed 5 bases at V and 1 base at J, leaving 5 bases unmatched. The CDR3 is 15 residues long.

The rearrangement links TRBV27 to TRBJ2-6; D call uncertain. The CDR3 has 15 amino acids. Germline values: CDR1 MNHEY, CDR2 SMNVEV (reference sequence). Trimming removed 2 bases at V and 0 bases at J, with 5 bases between. This CDR3 is CASSLGVSGANVLTF. The DNA of the CDR3 is TGTGCCAGCAGTTTAGGGGTCTCTGGGGCCAACGTCCTGACTTTC.

CDR3 nucleotide sequence: TGTGCCAGCAGCTTAGGGGCTGGGGCTCGAGAGCAGTACTTC. Protein: CASSLGAGAREQYF. The chain uses TRBV11-2 and TRBJ2-7, with D possibly TRBD1 on 5 matching bases. The CDR3 has 14 amino acids. Looked up from germline, CDR1 is SGHAT and CDR2 is FQNNGV. The ends were cut back, 1 base at V and 7 bases at J, with 14 bases in the middle. Using reference TRBV11-2 and TRBJ2-7 for the parts outside the CDR3, the full variable domain is EAGVAQSPRYKIIEKRQSVAFWCNPISGHATLYWYQQILGQGPKLLIQFQNNGVVDDSQLPKDRFSAERLKGVDSTLKIQPAKLEDSAVYLCASSLGAGAREQYFGPGTRLTVT.

This sequence joins TRBV30 and TRBJ1-1; weak D call: TRBD1 (6 bases). The V gene lost 4 bases and the J gene lost 1 base, with 16 bases spanning the gap. The CDR3 has 15 amino acids. Germline assignment: CDR1 GTSNPN and CDR2 SVGIG (reference sequence). The CDR3 loop is CAWNGGARGNTEAFF. The CDR3, as DNA: TGTGCCTGGAACGGGGGGGCCAGGGGGAACACTGAAGCTTTCTTT. The full variable domain, rest sourced from reference TRBV30 and TRBJ1-1, is SQTIHQWPATLVQPVGSPLSLECTVEGTSNPNLYWYRQAAGRGLQLLFYSVGIGQISSEVPQNLSASRPQDRQFILSSKKLLLSDSGFYLCAWNGGARGNTEAFFGQGTRLTVV.

The chain links TRBV11-2 to TRBJ1-1, with D perhaps TRBD1 (6 bases). CDR3 length equals 15 residues. Looked up from germline, CDR1 is SGHAT and CDR2 is FQNNGV. Trimming stripped 0 bases from V and 4 bases from J, with 12 bases between. The CDR3: CASSLDGGGFTEAFF. CDR3 nucleotide sequence: TGTGCCAGCAGCTTAGATGGAGGGGGGTTCACTGAAGCTTTCTTT.

This sequence joins TRBV30 and TRBJ1-1, with a tentative D call TRBD1 (5 bases). The CDR3 has 12 residues. Germline V gives CDR1 GTSNPN, CDR2 SVGIG (reference sequence). Trimming removed 0 bases from V and 8 bases from J, with 10 bases in between. This CDR3 reads CAWSVRRGEAFF. CDR3 DNA sequence: TGTGCCTGGAGTGTACGGAGGGGAGAAGCTTTCTTT.

This clone has just a few counts. The same CDR3 can be traced to other DNA sequences in this sample. The chain carries TRBV5-1 and TRBJ2-7; 7 bases line up with TRBD1. With V trimmed by 4 bases and J by 3 bases, 7 bases remained unmatched. This CDR3 region has 14 residues. The germline CDR1 and CDR2 sequences are SGHRS and YFSETQ. The CDR3 coding sequence is TGCGCCAGCAGCCCTACTGACAGGGACTACGAGCAGTACTTC. As protein: CASSPTDRDYEQYF.

The chain is built from TRBV25-1 and TRBJ1-6; D call uncertain. V shed 0 bases and J shed 4 bases, with 10 bases lying between them. The CDR3 is made up of 16 amino acids. From germline, CDR1 is MGHDK and CDR2 SYGVNS. CDR3 residues: CASSEYGSAYNSPLHF. For the CDR3, the DNA is TGTGCCAGCAGTGAATACGGATCCGCTTATAATTCACCCCTCCACTTT.

The rearrangement links TRBV15 to TRBJ2-5, with D possibly matching TRBD2 (7 bases). The CDR3 extends over 13 amino acids. Trimming removed 8 bases at V and 4 bases at J, with 14 bases between. CDR1 is LNHNV and CDR2 is YYDKDF in the germline V gene (reference sequence). The CDR3 here is CATAEGGGETQYF. As DNA, the CDR3 is TGTGCCACCGCCGAGGGGGGGGGAGAGACCCAGTACTTC.

This clone came up a few times. The chain carries TRBV13 and TRBJ1-2, with 10 bases that match TRBD1. From germline, CDR1 is PRHDT and CDR2 FYEKMQ (reference sequence). The CDR3 has 14 residues. The junction had 4 bases not matched to a gene; V was cut back by 5 bases and J by 4 bases. DNA of the CDR3: TGTGCCAGCAGCCCCGGGACAGGGGTCTATGGCTACACCTTC. Protein sequence: CASSPGTGVYGYTF.